This T cell receptor beta chain was sequenced in a study of blood T cells in healthy people across ages. Germline CDR1 reads KGHSH; CDR2 reads LQKENI. The CDR3 extends over 18 amino acids. V lost 3 bases, J lost 3 bases, and 14 bases stayed unmatched. Every sample had a minimum of 6.5 million PBMCs isolated. Combining a sample-barcoded 5' primer with a J-beta primer mix, a second PCR ran for roughly 6 to 12 cycles. In TCRdb, the 5' RACE reads were re-called with MiXCR into one record per CDR3 protein. This table holds about 970,000 distinct CDR3 sequences, approximately 50% found once. The sequenced sample consisted of blood. The receptor comes from an older woman in good health. This chain uses TRBV18 with TRBJ2-1; TRBD2 matches 7 bases. Written as DNA, the CDR3 is TGTGCCAGCTCACCGAACGTACCAAGCGGGACCGGCTACAATGAGCAGTTCTTC. This sequence encodes CASSPNVPSGTGYNEQFF.